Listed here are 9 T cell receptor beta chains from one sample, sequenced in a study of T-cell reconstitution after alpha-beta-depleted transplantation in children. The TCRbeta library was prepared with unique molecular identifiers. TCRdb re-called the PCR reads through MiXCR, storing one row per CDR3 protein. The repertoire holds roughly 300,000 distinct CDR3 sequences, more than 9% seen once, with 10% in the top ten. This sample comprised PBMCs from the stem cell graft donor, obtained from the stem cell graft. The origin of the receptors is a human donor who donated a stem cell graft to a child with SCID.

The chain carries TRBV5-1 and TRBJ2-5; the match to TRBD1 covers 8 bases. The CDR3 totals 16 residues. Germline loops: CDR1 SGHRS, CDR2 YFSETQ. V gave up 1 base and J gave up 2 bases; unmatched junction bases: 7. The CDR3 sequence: CASSLNGQGLQETQYF. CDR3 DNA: TGCGCCAGCAGCTTGAACGGACAGGGCTTACAAGAGACCCAGTACTTC. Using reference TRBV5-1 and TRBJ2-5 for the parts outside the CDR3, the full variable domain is KAGVTQTPRYLIKTRGQQVTLSCSPISGHRSVSWYQQTPGQGLQFLFEYFSETQRNKGNFPGRFSGRQFSNSRSEMNVSTLELGDSALYLCASSLNGQGLQETQYFGPGTRLLVL.

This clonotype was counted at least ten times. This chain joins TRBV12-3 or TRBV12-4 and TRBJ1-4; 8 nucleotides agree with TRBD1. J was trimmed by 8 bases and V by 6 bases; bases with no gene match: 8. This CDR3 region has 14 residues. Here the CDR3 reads CASRPGQGFEKLFF. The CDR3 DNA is TGTGCCAGCAGACCTGGACAGGGTTTCGAAAAACTGTTTTTT.

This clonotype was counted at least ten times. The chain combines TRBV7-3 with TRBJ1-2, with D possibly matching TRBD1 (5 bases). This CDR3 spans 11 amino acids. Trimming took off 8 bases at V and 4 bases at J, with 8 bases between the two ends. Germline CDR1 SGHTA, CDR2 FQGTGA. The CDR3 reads CASPGSYGYTF. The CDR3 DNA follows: TGTGCCAGCCCAGGGAGCTATGGCTACACCTTC.

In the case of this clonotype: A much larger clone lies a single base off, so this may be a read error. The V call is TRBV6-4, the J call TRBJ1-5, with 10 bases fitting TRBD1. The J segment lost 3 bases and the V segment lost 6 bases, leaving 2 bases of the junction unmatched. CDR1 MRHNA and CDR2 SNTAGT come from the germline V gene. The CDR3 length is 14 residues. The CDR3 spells CASRGQGNNQPQHF. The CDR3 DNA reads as TGTGCCAGCAGGGGACAGGGGAACAATCAGCCCCAGCATTTT.

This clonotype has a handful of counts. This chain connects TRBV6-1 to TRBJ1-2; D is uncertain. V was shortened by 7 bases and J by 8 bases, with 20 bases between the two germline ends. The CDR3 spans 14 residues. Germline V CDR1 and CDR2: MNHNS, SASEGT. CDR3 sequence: CASNYREGGSGYTF. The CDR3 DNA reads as TGTGCCAGCAACTATAGGGAAGGAGGGAGCGGCTACACCTTC.

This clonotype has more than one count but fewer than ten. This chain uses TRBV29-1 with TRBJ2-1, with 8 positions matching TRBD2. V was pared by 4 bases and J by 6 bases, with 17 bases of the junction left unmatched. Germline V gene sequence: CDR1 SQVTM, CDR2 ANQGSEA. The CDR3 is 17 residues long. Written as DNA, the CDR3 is TGCAGCGTTGTGGGATTAGCGGGGCATCGGGCCGTCAATGAGCAGTTCTTC. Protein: CSVVGLAGHRAVNEQFF.

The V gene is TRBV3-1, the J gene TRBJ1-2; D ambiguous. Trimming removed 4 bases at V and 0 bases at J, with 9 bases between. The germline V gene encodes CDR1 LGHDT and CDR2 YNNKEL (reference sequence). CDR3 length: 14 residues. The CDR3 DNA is TGTGCCAGCAGCCGGGGTCCTACTAACTATGGCTACACCTTC. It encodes CASSRGPTNYGYTF.

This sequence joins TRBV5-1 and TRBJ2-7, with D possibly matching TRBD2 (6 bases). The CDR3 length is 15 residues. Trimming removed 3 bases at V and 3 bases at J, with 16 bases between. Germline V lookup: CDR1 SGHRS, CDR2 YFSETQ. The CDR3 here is CASSSNVAVYYEQYF. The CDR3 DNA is TGCGCCAGCAGCTCCAACGTAGCGGTGTACTACGAGCAGTACTTC.

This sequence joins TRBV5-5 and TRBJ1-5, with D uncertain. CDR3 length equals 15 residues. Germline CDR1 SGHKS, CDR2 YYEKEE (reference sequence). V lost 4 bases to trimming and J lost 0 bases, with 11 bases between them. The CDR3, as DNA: TGTGCCAGCAGCCCCGTCGGAGGTAGCAATCAGCCCCAGCATTTT. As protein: CASSPVGGSNQPQHF.